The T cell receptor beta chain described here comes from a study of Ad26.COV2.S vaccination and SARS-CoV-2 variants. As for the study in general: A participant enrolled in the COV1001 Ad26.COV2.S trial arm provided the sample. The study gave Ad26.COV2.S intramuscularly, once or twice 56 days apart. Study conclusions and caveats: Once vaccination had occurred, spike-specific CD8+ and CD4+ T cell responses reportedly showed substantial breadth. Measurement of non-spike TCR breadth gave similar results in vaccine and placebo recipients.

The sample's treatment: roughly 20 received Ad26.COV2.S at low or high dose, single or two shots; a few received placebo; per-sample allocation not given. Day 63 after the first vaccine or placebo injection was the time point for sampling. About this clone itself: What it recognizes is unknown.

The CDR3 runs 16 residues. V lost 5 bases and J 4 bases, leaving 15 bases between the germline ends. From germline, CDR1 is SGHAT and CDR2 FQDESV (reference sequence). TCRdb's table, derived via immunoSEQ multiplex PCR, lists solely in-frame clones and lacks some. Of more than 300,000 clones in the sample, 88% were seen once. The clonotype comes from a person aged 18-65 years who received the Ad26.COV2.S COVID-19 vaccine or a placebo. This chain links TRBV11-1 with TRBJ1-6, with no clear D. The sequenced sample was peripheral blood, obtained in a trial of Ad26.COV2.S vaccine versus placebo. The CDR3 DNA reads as TGTGCCAGCAGCCCAGACCGGAACGCTTATAATTCACCCCTCCACTTT. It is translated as CASSPDRNAYNSPLHF.